This TCR beta chain was sequenced during a study of T cells in narcolepsy. Only in-frame clones appear in the TCRdb table, and some are missing; sequencing was by immunoSEQ multiplex PCR. The data hold about 33,000 clones, with almost 90% observed a single time. In regard to this clone: Its antigen is unknown.

The germline V and J ends were trimmed by 6 bases and 4 bases, with 14 bases remaining between them. Germline V CDR1 and CDR2: LGHNA, YSLEER. The CDR3 loop spans 14 amino acids. Whole-study findings and limits: Reportedly, autoreactive clonotypes were serially detected in patients' blood but not controls'.

Sequences were obtained from CD45RA- memory CD4+ T cells from PBMCs. The chain carries TRBV4-3 and TRBJ2-3; tentative D call: TRBD2 (6 bases). The receptor comes from a human donor with narcolepsy. The CDR3 reads CASRSGSGPDTQYF. CDR3 nucleotide sequence: TGCGCCAGCAGATCCGGTAGCGGACCAGATACGCAGTATTTT.